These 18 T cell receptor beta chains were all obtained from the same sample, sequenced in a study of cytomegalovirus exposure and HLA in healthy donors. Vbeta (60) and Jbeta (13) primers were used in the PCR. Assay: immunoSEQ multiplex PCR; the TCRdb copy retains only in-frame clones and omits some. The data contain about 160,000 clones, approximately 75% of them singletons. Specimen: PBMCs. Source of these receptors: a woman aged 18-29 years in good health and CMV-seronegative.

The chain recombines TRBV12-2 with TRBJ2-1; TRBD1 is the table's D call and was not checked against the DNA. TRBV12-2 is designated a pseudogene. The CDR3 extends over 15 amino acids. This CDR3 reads CASRQRADRYNEQFF. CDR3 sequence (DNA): TGTGCAAGTCGACAAAGGGCGGACAGATACAATGAGCAGTTCTTC.

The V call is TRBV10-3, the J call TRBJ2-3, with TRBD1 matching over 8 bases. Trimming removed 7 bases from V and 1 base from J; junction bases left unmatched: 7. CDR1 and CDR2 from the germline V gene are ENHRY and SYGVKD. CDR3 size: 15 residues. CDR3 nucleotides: TGTGCCATCAACACACAGGGGGAAGGCACAGATACGCAGTATTTT. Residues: CAINTQGEGTDTQYF.

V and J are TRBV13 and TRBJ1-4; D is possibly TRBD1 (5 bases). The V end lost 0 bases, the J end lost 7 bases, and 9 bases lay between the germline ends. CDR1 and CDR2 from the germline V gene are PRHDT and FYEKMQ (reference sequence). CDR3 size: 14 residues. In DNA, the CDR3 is TGTGCCAGCAGCTTAGGGGGGCTTGGTGAAAAACTGTTTTTT. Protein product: CASSLGGLGEKLFF.

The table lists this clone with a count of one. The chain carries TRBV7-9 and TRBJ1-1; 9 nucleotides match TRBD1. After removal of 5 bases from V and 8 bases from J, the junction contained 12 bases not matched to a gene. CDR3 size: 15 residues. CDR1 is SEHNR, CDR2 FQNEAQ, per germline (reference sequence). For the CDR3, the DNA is TGTGCCAGCAGCCCTATGGGGACAGGGCCAGGAGAAGCTTTCTTT. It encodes CASSPMGTGPGEAFF.

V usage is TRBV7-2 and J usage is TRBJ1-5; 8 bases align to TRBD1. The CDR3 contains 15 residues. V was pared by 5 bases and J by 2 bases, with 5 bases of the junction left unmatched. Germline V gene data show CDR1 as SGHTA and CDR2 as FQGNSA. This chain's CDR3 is CASSGKTGGNQPQHF. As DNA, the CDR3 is TGTGCCAGCAGCGGGAAGACAGGGGGCAATCAGCCCCAGCATTTT.

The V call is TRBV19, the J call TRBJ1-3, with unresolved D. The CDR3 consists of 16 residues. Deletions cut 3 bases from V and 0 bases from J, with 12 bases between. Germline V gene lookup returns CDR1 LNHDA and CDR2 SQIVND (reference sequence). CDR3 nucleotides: TGTGCCAGTAGTATGGTCTTGTCGAGCTCTGGAAACACCATATATTTT. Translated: CASSMVLSSSGNTIYF.

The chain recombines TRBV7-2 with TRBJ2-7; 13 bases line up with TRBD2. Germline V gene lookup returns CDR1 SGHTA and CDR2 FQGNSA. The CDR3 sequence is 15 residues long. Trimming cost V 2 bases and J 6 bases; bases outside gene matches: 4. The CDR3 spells CASSLWTSGSVEQYF. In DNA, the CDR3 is TGTGCCAGCAGCTTATGGACTAGCGGGAGTGTCGAGCAGTACTTC.

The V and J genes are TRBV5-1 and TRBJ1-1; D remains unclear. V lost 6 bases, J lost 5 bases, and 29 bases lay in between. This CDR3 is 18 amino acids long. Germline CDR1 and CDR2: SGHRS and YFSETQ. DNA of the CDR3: TGCGCCAGCACCAGAACCACGGTAGGGTTGTCGCGCGGGACTGAAGCTTTCTTT. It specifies CASTRTTVGLSRGTEAFF. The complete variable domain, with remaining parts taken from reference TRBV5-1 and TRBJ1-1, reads KAGVTQTPRYLIKTRGQQVTLSCSPISGHRSVSWYQQTPGQGLQFLFEYFSETQRNKGNFPGRFSGRQFSNSRSEMNVSTLELGDSALYLCASTRTTVGLSRGTEAFFGQGTRLTVV.

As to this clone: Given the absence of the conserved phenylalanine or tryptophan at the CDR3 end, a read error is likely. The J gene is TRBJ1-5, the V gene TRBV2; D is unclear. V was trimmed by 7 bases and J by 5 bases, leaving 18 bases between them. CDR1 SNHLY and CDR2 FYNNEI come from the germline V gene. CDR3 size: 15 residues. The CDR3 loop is CASTADGLTDQPQHL. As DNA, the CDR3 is TGTGCCAGCACAGCCGATGGGCTCACCGATCAGCCCCAGCATCTT.

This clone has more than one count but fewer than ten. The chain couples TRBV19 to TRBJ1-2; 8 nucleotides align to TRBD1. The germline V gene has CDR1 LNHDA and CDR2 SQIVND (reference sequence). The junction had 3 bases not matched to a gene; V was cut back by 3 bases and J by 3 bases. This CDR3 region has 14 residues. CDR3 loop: CASSMTGVDYGYTF. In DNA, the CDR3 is TGTGCCAGTAGTATGACAGGGGTCGACTATGGCTACACCTTC.

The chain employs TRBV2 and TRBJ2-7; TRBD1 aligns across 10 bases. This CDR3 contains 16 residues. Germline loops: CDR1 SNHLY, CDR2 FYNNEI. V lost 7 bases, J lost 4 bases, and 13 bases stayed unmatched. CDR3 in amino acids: CASKSGPGTGVYEQYF. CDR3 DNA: TGTGCCAGCAAGTCGGGTCCCGGGACAGGGGTGTACGAGCAGTACTTC.

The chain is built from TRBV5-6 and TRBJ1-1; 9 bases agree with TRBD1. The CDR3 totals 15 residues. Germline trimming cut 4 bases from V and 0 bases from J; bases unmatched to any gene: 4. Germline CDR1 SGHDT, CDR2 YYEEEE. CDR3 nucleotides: TGTGCCAGCAGCGGACAGGGGACCATGAACACTGAAGCTTTCTTT. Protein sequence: CASSGQGTMNTEAFF. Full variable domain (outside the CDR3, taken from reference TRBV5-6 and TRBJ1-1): DAGVTQSPTHLIKTRGQQVTLRCSPKSGHDTVSWYQQALGQGPQFIFQYYEEEERQRGNFPDRFSGHQFPNYSSELNVNALLLGDSALYLCASSGQGTMNTEAFFGQGTRLTVV.

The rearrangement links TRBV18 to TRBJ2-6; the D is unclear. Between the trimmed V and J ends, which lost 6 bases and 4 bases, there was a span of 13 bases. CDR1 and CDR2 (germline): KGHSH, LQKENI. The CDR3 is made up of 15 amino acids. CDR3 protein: CASSTTVTGANVLTF. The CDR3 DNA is TGTGCCAGCTCTACCACAGTAACCGGGGCCAACGTCCTGACTTTC.

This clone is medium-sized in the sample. The CDR3 coding sequence is TGTGCCAGCAGCCCACAGGGGAGTACGGAGACCCAGTACTTC. Encoded protein: CASSPQGSTETQYF. The J gene is TRBJ2-5, the V gene TRBV5-4; 7 positions match TRBD1. CDR1 and CDR2 from the germline V gene are SGHNT and YYREEE (reference sequence). CDR3 length: 14 residues. J lost 5 bases, V lost 4 bases, and 8 bases had no gene match.

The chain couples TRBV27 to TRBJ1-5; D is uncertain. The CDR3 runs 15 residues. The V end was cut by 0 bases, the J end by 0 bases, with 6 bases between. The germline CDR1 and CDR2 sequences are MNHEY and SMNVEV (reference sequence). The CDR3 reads CASSLSRVSNQPQHF. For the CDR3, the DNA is TGTGCCAGCAGTTTATCGCGGGTTAGCAATCAGCCCCAGCATTTT.

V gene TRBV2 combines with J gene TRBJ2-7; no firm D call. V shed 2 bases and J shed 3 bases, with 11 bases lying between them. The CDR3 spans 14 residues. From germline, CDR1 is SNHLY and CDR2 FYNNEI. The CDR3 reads CASSEMGQDYEQYF. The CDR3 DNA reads TGTGCCAGCAGTGAAATGGGTCAGGACTACGAGCAGTACTTC.

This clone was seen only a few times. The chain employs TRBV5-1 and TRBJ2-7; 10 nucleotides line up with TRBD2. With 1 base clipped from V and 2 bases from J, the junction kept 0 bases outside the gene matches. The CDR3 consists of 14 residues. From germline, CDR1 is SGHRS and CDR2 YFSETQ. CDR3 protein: CASSLTSGAYEQYF. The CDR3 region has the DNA TGCGCCAGCAGCTTGACTAGCGGGGCCTACGAGCAGTACTTC.

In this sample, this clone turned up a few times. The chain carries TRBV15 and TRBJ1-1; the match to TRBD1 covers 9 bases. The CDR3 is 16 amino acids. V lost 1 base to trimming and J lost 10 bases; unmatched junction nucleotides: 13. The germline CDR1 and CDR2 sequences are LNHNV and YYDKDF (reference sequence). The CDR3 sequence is CATSRGEGQGEGGAFF. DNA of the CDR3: TGTGCCACCAGCAGAGGGGAGGGACAGGGAGAGGGGGGAGCTTTCTTT.